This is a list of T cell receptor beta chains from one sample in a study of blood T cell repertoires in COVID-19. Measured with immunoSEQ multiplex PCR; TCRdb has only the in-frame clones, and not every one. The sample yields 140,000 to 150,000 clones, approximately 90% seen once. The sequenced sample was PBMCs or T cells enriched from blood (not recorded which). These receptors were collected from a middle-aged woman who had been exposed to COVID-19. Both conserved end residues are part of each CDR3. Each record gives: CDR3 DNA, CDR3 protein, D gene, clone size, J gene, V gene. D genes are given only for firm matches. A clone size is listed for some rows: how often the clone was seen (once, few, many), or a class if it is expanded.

TGTGCCAGCAGCCTGGCGACTAGCGGGGGTACCAACACAGATACGCAGTATTTT CASSLATSGGTNTDTQYF TRBD2 - TRBJ2-3 TRBV7-3
TGTGCCAGCAGCGTCCAGGGAGGGGGGCTCTACGAGCAGTACTTC CASSVQGGGLYEQYF - - TRBJ2-7 TRBV9
TGCGCCAGCAGCATACAAGACCAAGAGACCCAGTACTTC CASSIQDQETQYF - - TRBJ2-5 TRBV5-1
TGTGCCAGTAGGCGAGCGGGAAGCACAGATACGCAGTATTTT CASRRAGSTDTQYF TRBD2 - TRBJ2-3 TRBV19
TGTGCCAGCAGCTTAGGGGCAGGGAACACAGATACGCAGTATTTT CASSLGAGNTDTQYF - - TRBJ2-3 TRBV7-9
TGTGCCAGCAGGAACTTAGCGGGACCAAACTACAATGAGCAGTTCTTC CASRNLAGPNYNEQFF TRBD2 - TRBJ2-1 TRBV27
TGTGCCAGCAGCCAAGCGGGGAGGGCAGATACGCAGTATTTT CASSQAGRADTQYF TRBD2 few TRBJ2-3 TRBV3-1/TRBV3-2
TGTGCCAGTAGTACGCTAGCGGGAGGGTCGAGCACAGATACGCAGTATTTT CASSTLAGGSSTDTQYF TRBD2 - TRBJ2-3 TRBV19
TGTGCCAGCAGCCTTGGACTAGCCAAAAACATTCAGTACTTC CASSLGLAKNIQYF - - TRBJ2-4 TRBV28
TGTGCCAGCAGTTTACAGGGAAGGGATGGCTACACCTTC CASSLQGRDGYTF - - TRBJ1-2 TRBV27
TGCAGCGTTGGAGCAGGGATGAGCTATGGCTACACCTTC CSVGAGMSYGYTF - - TRBJ1-2 TRBV29-1
TGTGCCGGGGCCCGGGCCGGGGGTTCACCCCTCCACTTT CAGARAGGSPLHF - - TRBJ1-6 TRBV6-5
TGTGCCAGTAGCCAAGCGGGACTCATCTCCTATGGCTACACCTTC CASSQAGLISYGYTF - - TRBJ1-2 TRBV19
TGTGCCAGTAGTATAGGGGCAGTTCCCAATCAGCCCCAGCATTTT CASSIGAVPNQPQHF - once TRBJ1-5 TRBV19
TGTGCCAGCAGCACAATAGGGACAGGAGAACTCTATGGCTACACCTTC CASSTIGTGELYGYTF TRBD1 - TRBJ1-2 TRBV13
TGTGCCAGCGTGACTAGCGGGGGGGGTACCTACGAGCAGTACTTC CASVTSGGGTYEQYF TRBD2 - TRBJ2-7 TRBV6-6
TGTGCCAGCAGTTCGTCTGCGGGCAGGCCTTTCTATGGCTACACCTTC CASSSSAGRPFYGYTF - once TRBJ1-2 TRBV27
TGTGCCAGCAGCCAAGCCCTCGGACTAGCGGGGGCCGGGGAGCTGTTTTTT CASSQALGLAGAGELFF TRBD2 - TRBJ2-2 TRBV3-1/TRBV3-2
TGTGCCAGCACCTGGACAGGCAACTACGAGCAGTACTTC CASTWTGNYEQYF TRBD1 - TRBJ2-7 TRBV7-9
TGTGCCAGCAGCCTACAGGGGACCAGCTCCTACAATGAGCAGTTCTTC CASSLQGTSSYNEQFF TRBD1 - TRBJ2-1 TRBV7-2
TGTGCCAGTAGGCGTCTGGACAGGGATACCGGGGAGCTGTTTTTT CASRRLDRDTGELFF TRBD1 - TRBJ2-2 TRBV19
TGTGCCAGCAACCTCAACCGGGGAGAACACACCATATATTTT CASNLNRGEHTIYF - once TRBJ1-3 TRBV7-9
TGTGCCAGCAGCCCAGACAGGGGGCGGTCAGAGACCCAGTACTTC CASSPDRGRSETQYF TRBD1 - TRBJ2-5 TRBV7-2
TGTGCCAGCAGTTCACAGGGGTCAGGGCAGCCCCAGCATTTT CASSSQGSGQPQHF TRBD1 few TRBJ1-5 TRBV6-5
TGTGCCAGCGGGACAGGGTGGTCGGGCGGGATCGGTGAGCAGTTCTTC CASGTGWSGGIGEQFF TRBD1 - TRBJ2-1 TRBV28
TGTGCCAGTCTCACGGGATTTGCTCCGGGCACTGAAGCTTTCTTT CASLTGFAPGTEAFF - - TRBJ1-1 TRBV19
TGTGCCAGCAGCCAAGAAGGGGATGGAAACACCATATATTTT CASSQEGDGNTIYF - - TRBJ1-3 TRBV4-2
TGTGCCAGCAGCCTCGGCAGGGGCAGCAATCAGCCCCAGCATTTT CASSLGRGSNQPQHF - - TRBJ1-5 TRBV7-9
TGTGCCAGCAGCCTTGGACTAGCGGGATGGACCGGGGAGCTGTTTTTT CASSLGLAGWTGELFF TRBD2 - TRBJ2-2 TRBV28
TGTGCCAGCAGCCAAGATCTAACTAGCGGGGTCAATGAGCAGTTCTTC CASSQDLTSGVNEQFF TRBD2 few TRBJ2-1 TRBV4-2
TGTGCCAGCAGTTTACAGGGAAATCGGGATCAGCCCCAGCATTTT CASSLQGNRDQPQHF - - TRBJ1-5 TRBV27
TGTGCCAGCAGTTCCAGTCAGCCCCAGCATTTT CASSSSQPQHF - - TRBJ1-5 TRBV12-3/TRBV12-4
TGTGCCAGCAGCTGGGACCGGCGGGGGTCCACTGAAGCTTTCTTT CASSWDRRGSTEAFF - - TRBJ1-1 TRBV5-4
TGTGCCAGCAGACGGACAGGGGGTTCCTACGAGCAGTACTTC CASRRTGGSYEQYF TRBD1 - TRBJ2-7 TRBV6-5
TGTGCCAGCAGCTTACGGGCAACTAATGAAAAACTGTTTTTT CASSLRATNEKLFF - - TRBJ1-4 TRBV7-2
TGTGCCAGCTCACCGGGGACAGGGGGGGACACTGAAGCTTTCTTT CASSPGTGGDTEAFF TRBD1 - TRBJ1-1 TRBV18
TGTGCCAGCAGTTCACAGGACTATGGCTACACCTTC CASSSQDYGYTF - - TRBJ1-2 TRBV28
TGTGCCAGCATTTTAGGTCTAGCTGACACCGGGGAGCTGTTTTTT CASILGLADTGELFF - - TRBJ2-2 TRBV5-6
TGTGCTAGTGGGGGCAGGGGTGAGGACGGCTACACCTTC CASGGRGEDGYTF - - TRBJ1-2 TRBV12-5
TGCGCCAGCAGCTCCACAATCCCGGGACAGGGGGGCTATGGCTACACCTTC CASSSTIPGQGGYGYTF TRBD1 few TRBJ1-2 TRBV5-1
TGTGCCAGCAGTTCCCTAGCGGGAGTTCGGTACAATGAGCAGTTCTTC CASSSLAGVRYNEQFF TRBD2 - TRBJ2-1 TRBV9
TGTGCCAGCAGTGTCCTTGGAGGGTCGGGAACTCTCTACAATGAGCAGTTCTTC CASSVLGGSGTLYNEQFF - - TRBJ2-1 TRBV6-1
TGTGCCAGCAGCGCAGGGGACTATGGCTACACCTTC CASSAGDYGYTF - - TRBJ1-2 TRBV6-5
TGCGCCAGCAGCCAACGCCGGGGGGGGGCGGACTACGAGCAGTACTTC CASSQRRGGADYEQYF TRBD2 - TRBJ2-7 TRBV4-1
TGTGCCAGCAGCTCGGAGGTGGGGGCTGGCTACACCTTC CASSSEVGAGYTF - - TRBJ1-2 TRBV7-2
TGTGCCAGCAGTTCCCAGACAGGGGGCACAGATACGCAGTATTTT CASSSQTGGTDTQYF TRBD1 few TRBJ2-3 TRBV6-2/TRBV6-3
TGTGCCAGCAGCTTAGGGATGAGGCGGAACACTGAAGCTTTCTTT CASSLGMRRNTEAFF - few TRBJ1-1 TRBV11-2